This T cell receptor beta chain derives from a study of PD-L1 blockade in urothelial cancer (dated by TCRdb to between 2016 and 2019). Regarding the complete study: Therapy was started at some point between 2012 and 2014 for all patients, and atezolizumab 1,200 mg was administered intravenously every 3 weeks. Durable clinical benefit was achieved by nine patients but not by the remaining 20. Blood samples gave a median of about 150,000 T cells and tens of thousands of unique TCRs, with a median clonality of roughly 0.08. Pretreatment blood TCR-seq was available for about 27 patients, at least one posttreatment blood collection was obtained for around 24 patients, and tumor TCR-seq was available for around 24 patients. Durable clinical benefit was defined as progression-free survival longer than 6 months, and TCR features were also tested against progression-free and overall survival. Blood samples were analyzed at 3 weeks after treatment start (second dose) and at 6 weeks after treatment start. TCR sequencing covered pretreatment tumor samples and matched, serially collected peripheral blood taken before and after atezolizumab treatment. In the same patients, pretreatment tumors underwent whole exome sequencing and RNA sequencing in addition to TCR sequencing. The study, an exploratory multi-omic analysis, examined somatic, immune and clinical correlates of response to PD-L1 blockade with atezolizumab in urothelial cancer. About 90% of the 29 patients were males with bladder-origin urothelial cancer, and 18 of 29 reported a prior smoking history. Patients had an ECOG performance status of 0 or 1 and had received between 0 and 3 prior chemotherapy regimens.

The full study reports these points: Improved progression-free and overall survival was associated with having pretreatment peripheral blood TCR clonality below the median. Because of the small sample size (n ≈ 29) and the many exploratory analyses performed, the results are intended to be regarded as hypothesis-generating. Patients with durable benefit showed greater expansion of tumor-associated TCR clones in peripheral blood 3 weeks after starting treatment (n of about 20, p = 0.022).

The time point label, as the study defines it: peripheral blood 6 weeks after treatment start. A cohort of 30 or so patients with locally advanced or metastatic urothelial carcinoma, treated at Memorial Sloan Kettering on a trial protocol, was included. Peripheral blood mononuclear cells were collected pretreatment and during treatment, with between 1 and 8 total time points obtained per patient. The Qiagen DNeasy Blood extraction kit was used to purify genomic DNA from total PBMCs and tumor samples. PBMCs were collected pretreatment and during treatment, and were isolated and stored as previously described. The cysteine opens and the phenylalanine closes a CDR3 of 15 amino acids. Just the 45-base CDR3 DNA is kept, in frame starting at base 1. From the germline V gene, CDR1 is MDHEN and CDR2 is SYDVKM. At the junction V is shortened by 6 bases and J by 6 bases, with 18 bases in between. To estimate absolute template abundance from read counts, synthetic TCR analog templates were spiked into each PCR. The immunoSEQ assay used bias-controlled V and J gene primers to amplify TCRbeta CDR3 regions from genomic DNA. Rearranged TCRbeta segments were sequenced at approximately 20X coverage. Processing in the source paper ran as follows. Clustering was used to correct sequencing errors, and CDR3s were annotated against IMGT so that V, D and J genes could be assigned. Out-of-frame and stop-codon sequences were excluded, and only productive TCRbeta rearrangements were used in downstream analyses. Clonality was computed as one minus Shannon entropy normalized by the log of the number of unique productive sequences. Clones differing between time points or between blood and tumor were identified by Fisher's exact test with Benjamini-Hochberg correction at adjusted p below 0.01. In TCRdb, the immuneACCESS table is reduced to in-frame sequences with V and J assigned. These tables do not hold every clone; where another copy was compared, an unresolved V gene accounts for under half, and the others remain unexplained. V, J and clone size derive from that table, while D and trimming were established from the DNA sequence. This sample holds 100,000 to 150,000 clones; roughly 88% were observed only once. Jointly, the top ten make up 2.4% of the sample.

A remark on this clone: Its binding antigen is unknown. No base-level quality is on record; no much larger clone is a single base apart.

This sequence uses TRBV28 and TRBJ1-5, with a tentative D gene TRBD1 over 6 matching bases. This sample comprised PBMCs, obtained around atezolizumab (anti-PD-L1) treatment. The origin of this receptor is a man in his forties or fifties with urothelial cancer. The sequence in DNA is TGTGCCAGCAGCGGCGGAGGGGGGGCGGGTCAGCCCCAGCATTTT. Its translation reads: CASSGGGGAGQPQHF.